This TCR beta chain was retrieved from a study of T cell responses to AZD1222 COVID-19 vaccine. Study context: Pooling of second doses given at about 4 or about 12 weeks was done. General study points: AZD1222 recipients seropositive at baseline numbered only six. Across spike, vaccine-associated CD4 TCRs were found, dominant at 160-218 and 743-854. Most donors were white British, females outnumbered males, and clonal diversity was possibly underestimated.

A remark on this clone: No antigen is known for it.

The method was immunoSEQ multiplex PCR; TCRdb's version includes in-frame clones alone and lacks a portion of them. The sample carries 130,000 to 150,000 clones, less than 95% recorded once. The germline CDR1 and CDR2 sequences are SGHVS and FNYEAQ. The CDR3 consists of 15 residues. V lost 6 bases and J 0 bases, leaving 11 bases between the germline ends. The TCR sequence derives from an adult in good health. The sample here was peripheral blood, taken on day 0 of AZD1222 vaccination. The chain employs TRBV7-6 and TRBJ2-2; tentative D call: TRBD1 (5 bases). Here the CDR3 DNA reads TGTGCCAGCAGTCTCGACAGAGCGAACACCGGGGAGCTGTTTTTT. Its translation: CASSLDRANTGELFF.